Described below is a single T cell receptor (beta chain) sequence and its context. The sample comes from a study of T cell repertoires in cytomegalovirus infection. TCRdb used MiXCR to reprocess the reads, holding one entry per CDR3 protein. This table holds nearly 450,000 distinct CDR3 sequences, roughly 31% found once. CDR1 is DFQATT and CDR2 is SNEGSKA in the germline V gene (reference sequence). This CDR3 has 14 residues. The V and J ends lost 5 bases and 5 bases respectively, with 18 bases between them. The sequence was obtained from a human donor in good health (CMV status not recorded). Some clones in this sample may be carry-over from other donors' samples. The chain uses TRBV20-1 and TRBJ2-5; D is uncertain. Source material: PBMCs. The CDR3 nucleotides are TGCAGTGCTCCCGATCGGTTTGAGGACGAGACCCAGTACTTC. Translating it yields CSAPDRFEDETQYF.